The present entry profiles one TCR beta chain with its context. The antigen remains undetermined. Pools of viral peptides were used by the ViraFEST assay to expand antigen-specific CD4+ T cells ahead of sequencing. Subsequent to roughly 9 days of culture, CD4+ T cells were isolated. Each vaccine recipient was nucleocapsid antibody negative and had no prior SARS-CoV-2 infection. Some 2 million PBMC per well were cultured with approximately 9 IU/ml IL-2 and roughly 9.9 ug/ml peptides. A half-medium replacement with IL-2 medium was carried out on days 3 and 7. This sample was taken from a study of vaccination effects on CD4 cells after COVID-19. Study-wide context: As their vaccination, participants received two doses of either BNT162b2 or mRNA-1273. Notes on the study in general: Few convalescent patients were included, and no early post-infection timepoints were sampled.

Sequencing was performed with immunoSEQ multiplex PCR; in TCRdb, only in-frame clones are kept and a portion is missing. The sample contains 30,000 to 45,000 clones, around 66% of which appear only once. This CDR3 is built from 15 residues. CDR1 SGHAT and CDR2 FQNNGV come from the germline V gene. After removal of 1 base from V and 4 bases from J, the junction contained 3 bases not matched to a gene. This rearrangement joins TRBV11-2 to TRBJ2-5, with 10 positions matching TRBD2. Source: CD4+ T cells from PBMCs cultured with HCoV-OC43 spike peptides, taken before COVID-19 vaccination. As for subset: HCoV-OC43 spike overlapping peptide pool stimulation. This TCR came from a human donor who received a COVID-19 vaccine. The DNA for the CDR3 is TGTGCCAGCAGCTTAGGGACTAGCGGACCAGAGACCCAGTACTTC. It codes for CASSLGTSGPETQYF. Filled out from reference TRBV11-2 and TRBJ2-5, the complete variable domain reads EAGVAQSPRYKIIEKRQSVAFWCNPISGHATLYWYQQILGQGPKLLIQFQNNGVVDDSQLPKDRFSAERLKGVDSTLKIQPAKLEDSAVYLCASSLGTSGPETQYFGPGTRLLVL.